The clone carrying this TCR delta chain was seen more than once but under ten times. The sample belongs to a study of gamma-delta T cells after stem cell transplantation. TCRdb reran clone calling via CATT on the RT-PCR reads. In the table there are around 1,000 delta-chain clones, 9.5% to 15% of which are singletons. This CDR3 contains 21 residues. CDR1 and CDR2 (germline): GEAIGNYY, EKD. Trimming at V came to 1 base and at J to 3 bases, leaving 12 bases not matched to a gene. The sequenced sample was gamma-delta T cells. V and J are TRDV2 and TRDJ3; TRDD3 matches at 12 bases. The receptor was isolated from a human donor. It is not recorded whose cells these are; they may come from a transplant donor. CDR3 sequence (DNA): TGTGCCTGTGACACGACTGGGGGATACCAACAGATGGTCTGGGACACCCGACAGATGTTTTTC. It is translated as CACDTTGGYQQMVWDTRQMFF.